This note documents a single TCR beta chain sequence. Antigen specificity is unknown. PCR was performed using 60 Vbeta and 13 Jbeta primers. Only in-frame clones appear in the TCRdb table, and some are missing; sequencing was by immunoSEQ multiplex PCR. The sample yields roughly 140,000 clones, 76% seen once. The CDR3 is made up of 15 amino acids. CDR1 and CDR2 (germline): MNHEY, SVGAGI. Trimming left V 4 bases short and J 8 bases short, with 20 bases between. The data are from a study of cytomegalovirus exposure and HLA in healthy donors. Study-level findings and limits: Owing to their indistinguishability, certain V segments, notably TRBV6-2 and TRBV6-3, were excluded. In a later analysis, approximately 18,000 TCR beta sequences were associated with HLA alleles at 0.05 false discovery rate. According to an earlier analysis, most TCR beta V segments yielded productive rearrangements about 87% or about 30% of the time. Published work reported that the classifier diagnosed cytomegalovirus status with high specificity and sensitivity.

Specimen: PBMCs. This chain connects TRBV6-5 to TRBJ1-2, with D unresolved. The origin of this receptor is a young man in good health and CMV-seronegative. Written as DNA, the CDR3 is TGTGCCAGCAGTTCCGTTCCAGAGGGTTATTCGGGCTACACCTTC. It encodes CASSSVPEGYSGYTF.